This is a list of T cell receptor beta chains from one sample in a study of vaccination and CD4 T cells after COVID-19. Their antigens are not known. Via MiXCR, TCRdb re-called the PCR reads, giving one row per CDR3 protein. Of some 8,900 distinct CDR3 sequences listed, 35% are singletons. The sample was CD4+ T cells from blood, cultured in vitro. The receptors shown here come from a human donor in good health. The CDR3 runs from the conserved cysteine through the conserved F or W. The D gene is left open where the match is weak. Only some rows state a clone size, as once, few, many or a class for expanded clones.

TGCAGTGCTAGGGGGGCTAGCGGGATCTACAATGAGCAGTTCTTC | CSARGASGIYNEQFF | TRBD2 | TRBJ2-1 | few | TRBV20-1
TGCGCCAGCAGCCAAGATCTTGTTGGCACTTCCTATGGCTACACCTTC | CASSQDLVGTSYGYTF | NA | TRBJ1-2 | NA | TRBV4-3
TGTGCCAGCAGGGGGACAACCTATAATTCACCCCTCCACTTT | CASRGTTYNSPLHF | NA | TRBJ1-6 | NA | TRBV12-3/TRBV12-4
TGTGCCAGCAGTTATGAGGCCGCTAGGGGCTACACCTTC | CASSYEAARGYTF | NA | TRBJ1-2 | NA | TRBV6-2/TRBV6-3
TGCAGTGCTCGCCAGGGGCAGGATCAGCCCCAGCATTTT | CSARQGQDQPQHF | NA | TRBJ1-5 | medium-sized | TRBV20-1
TGCAGTGCTAGAAGACCGGGACTAGCCTACAATGAGCAGTTCTTC | CSARRPGLAYNEQFF | TRBD2 | TRBJ2-1 | NA | TRBV20-1
TGTGCCAGCAGTCGCACGACTAGCGGGAGGGCAGATACGCAGTATTTT | CASSRTTSGRADTQYF | TRBD2 | TRBJ2-3 | NA | TRBV6-1
TGTGCCAGCAGTTTATCAGGGAACGAGCAGTACTTC | CASSLSGNEQYF | NA | TRBJ2-7 | few | TRBV27
TGCAGTGCTTCCGGACAGGGGGGCTTCCACGAGCAGTACTTC | CSASGQGGFHEQYF | TRBD1 | TRBJ2-7 | few | TRBV20-1
TGTGCCGCCTGGGGGTCCTATAATTCACCCCTCCACTTT | CAAWGSYNSPLHF | NA | TRBJ1-6 | NA | TRBV28
TGTGCCAGCAGCAGGGGTTCGGGTAACTATGGCTACACCTTC | CASSRGSGNYGYTF | NA | TRBJ1-2 | NA | TRBV6-2/TRBV6-3
TGTGCCAGCAGCTTAGGGCTAGCCATGGAGACCCAGTACTTC | CASSLGLAMETQYF | NA | TRBJ2-5 | NA | TRBV7-9
TGTGCCAGCACCCTCCGGGGGACTAGCGGGAGGCGGTACAATGAGCAGTTCTTC | CASTLRGTSGRRYNEQFF | TRBD2 | TRBJ2-1 | NA | TRBV7-9
TGTGCCAGCTCGAGGTATAATTCACCCCTCCACTTT | CASSRYNSPLHF | NA | TRBJ1-6 | few | TRBV28
TGTGCCAGCACAAGACAGCTGTTCTACGAGCAGTACTTC | CASTRQLFYEQYF | NA | TRBJ2-7 | NA | TRBV6-2/TRBV6-3
TGCAGTGCTCTTCTGGACAGCTACGAGCAGTACTTC | CSALLDSYEQYF | NA | TRBJ2-7 | NA | TRBV20-1
TGCAGCACGGCGGGACCTGATACGCAGTATTTT | CSTAGPDTQYF | NA | TRBJ2-3 | NA | TRBV29-1
TGTGCCAGCAGTTTAAGGGGAGGATCTTCCTACAATGAGCAGTTCTTC | CASSLRGGSSYNEQFF | NA | TRBJ2-1 | few | TRBV6-5
TGTGCCAGCGGCCCCAGCAGCTATGGCTACACCTTC | CASGPSSYGYTF | NA | TRBJ1-2 | NA | TRBV2
TGTGCCAGCAGCTTAGTAGTCGGTTACGAGCAGTACTTC | CASSLVVGYEQYF | NA | TRBJ2-7 | NA | TRBV7-8
TGTGCCAGCAGGGACAGGGGTAACACTGAAGCTTTCTTT | CASRDRGNTEAFF | TRBD1 | TRBJ1-1 | few | TRBV28
TGTGCCAGCAGCTGGGAGGGAACTGAAGCTTTCTTT | CASSWEGTEAFF | NA | TRBJ1-1 | NA | TRBV5-4
TGTGCCAGCAGCCATGAGTTTGAGCAGTTCTTC | CASSHEFEQFF | NA | TRBJ2-1 | NA | TRBV6-1
TGTGCCAGCACGAGGGGGGGTGGCACAGATACGCAGTATTTT | CASTRGGGTDTQYF | NA | TRBJ2-3 | few | TRBV7-9